This T cell receptor beta chain derives from a study of T cells in tuberculosis. The study's findings and limits: Samples were chosen by availability of cryopreserved specimens.

Germline V gene data show CDR1 as SGHNT and CDR2 as YYREEE (reference sequence). Trimming left V 4 bases short and J 6 bases short, with 14 bases between. This CDR3 is 13 amino acids long. Time point meaning: new active TB diagnosis, blood taken before or within 7 days of starting treatment. Concerning this clone: Antigen unknown.

Assay: immunoSEQ multiplex PCR; the TCRdb copy retains only in-frame clones and omits some. The sample lists about 30,000 clones, about 92% seen once, with 5.5% to 8% in the top ten. The rearrangement links TRBV5-4 to TRBJ2-7, with a tentative D call TRBD1 (5 bases). The material sequenced was PBMCs, taken at tuberculosis diagnosis. The clonotype comes from an adult with tuberculosis. In DNA form, the CDR3 reads TGTGCCAGCAGCCTTGAACAGGTAACCGAGCAGTACTTC. Translating gives CASSLEQVTEQYF.